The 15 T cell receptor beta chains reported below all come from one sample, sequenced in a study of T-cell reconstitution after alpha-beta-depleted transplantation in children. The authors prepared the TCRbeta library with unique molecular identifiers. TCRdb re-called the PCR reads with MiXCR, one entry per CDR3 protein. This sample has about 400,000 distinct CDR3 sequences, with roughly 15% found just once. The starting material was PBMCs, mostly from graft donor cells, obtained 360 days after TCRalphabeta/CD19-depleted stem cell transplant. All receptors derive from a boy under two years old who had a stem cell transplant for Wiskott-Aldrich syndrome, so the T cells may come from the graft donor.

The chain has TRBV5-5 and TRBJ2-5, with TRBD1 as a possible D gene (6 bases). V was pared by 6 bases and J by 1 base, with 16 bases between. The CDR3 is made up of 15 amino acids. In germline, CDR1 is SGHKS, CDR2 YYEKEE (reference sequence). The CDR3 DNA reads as TGTGCCAGCACTAATTTCGAGGGGGTCCAAGAGACCCAGTACTTC. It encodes CASTNFEGVQETQYF. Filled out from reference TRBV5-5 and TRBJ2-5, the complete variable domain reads DAGVTQSPTHLIKTRGQQVTLRCSPISGHKSVSWYQQVLGQGPQFIFQYYEKEERGRGNFPDRFSARQFPNYSSELNVNALLLGDSALYLCASTNFEGVQETQYFGPGTRLLVL.

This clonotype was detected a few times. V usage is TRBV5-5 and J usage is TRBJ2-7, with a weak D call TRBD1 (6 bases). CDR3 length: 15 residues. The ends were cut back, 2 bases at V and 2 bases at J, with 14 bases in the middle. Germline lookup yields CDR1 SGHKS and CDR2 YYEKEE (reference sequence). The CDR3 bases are TGTGCCAGCAGCTTCCGAAAACAGGGTACCTACGAGCAGTACTTC. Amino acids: CASSFRKQGTYEQYF.

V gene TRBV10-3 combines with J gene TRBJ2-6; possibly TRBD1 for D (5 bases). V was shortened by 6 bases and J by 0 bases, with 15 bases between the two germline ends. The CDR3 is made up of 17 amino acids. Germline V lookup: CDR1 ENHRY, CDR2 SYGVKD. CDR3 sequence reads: CAIRGPTATSGANVLTF. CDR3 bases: TGTGCCATCAGGGGCCCGACAGCTACCTCTGGGGCCAACGTCCTGACTTTC.

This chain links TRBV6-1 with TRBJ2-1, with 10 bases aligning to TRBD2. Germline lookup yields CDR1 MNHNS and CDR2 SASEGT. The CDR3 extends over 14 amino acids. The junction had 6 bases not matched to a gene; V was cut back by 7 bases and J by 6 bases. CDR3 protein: CASIVSGGGNEQFF. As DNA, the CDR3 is TGTGCCAGCATAGTGAGCGGGGGGGGCAATGAGCAGTTCTTC.

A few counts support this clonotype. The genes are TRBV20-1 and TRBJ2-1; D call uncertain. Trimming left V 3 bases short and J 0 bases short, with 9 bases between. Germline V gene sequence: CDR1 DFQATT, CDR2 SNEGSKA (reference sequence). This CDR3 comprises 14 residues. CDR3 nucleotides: TGCAGTGCTAGTACTACGAGCTCCTACAATGAGCAGTTCTTC. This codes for CSASTTSSYNEQFF.

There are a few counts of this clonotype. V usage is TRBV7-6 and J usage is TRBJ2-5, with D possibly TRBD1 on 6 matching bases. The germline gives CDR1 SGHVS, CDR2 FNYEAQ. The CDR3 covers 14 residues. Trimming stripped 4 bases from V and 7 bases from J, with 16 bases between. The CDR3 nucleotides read TGTGCCAGCAGCTGGCGCAGGGACACTTCGACCCAGTACTTC. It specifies CASSWRRDTSTQYF.

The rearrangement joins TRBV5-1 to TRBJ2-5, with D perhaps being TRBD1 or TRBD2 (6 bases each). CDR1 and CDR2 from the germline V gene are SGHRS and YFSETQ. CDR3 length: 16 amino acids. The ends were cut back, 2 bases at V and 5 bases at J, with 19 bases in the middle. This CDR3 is CASSLHQYGGHETQYF. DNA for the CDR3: TGCGCCAGCAGCTTACACCAATATGGGGGGCATGAGACCCAGTACTTC.

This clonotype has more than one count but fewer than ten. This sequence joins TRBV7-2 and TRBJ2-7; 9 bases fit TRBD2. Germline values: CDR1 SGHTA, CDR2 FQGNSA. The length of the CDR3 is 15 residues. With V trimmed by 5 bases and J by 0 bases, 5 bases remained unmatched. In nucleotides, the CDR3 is TGTGCCAGCAGCGCTAGCGGGACCACCTCCTACGAGCAGTACTTC. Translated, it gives CASSASGTTSYEQYF.

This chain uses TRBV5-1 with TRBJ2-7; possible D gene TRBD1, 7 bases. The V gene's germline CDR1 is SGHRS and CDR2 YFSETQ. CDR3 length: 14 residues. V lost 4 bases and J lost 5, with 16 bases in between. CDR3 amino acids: CASSHYTGEDEQYF. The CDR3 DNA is TGCGCCAGCAGCCATTATACAGGGGAGGACGAGCAGTACTTC.

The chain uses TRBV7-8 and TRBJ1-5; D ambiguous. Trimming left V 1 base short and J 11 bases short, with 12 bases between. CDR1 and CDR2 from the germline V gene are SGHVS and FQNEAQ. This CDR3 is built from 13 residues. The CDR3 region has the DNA TGTGCCAGCAGCTTAGACTCCTCGCGGGCCCAGCATTTT. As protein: CASSLDSSRAQHF.

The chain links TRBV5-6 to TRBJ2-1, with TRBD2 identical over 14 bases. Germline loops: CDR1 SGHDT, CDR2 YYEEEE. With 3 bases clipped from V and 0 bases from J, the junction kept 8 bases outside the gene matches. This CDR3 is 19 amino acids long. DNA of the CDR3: TGTGCCAGCAGCTCAGGGACTAGCGGGAGTCTGAGCTCCTACAATGAGCAGTTCTTC. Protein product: CASSSGTSGSLSSYNEQFF.

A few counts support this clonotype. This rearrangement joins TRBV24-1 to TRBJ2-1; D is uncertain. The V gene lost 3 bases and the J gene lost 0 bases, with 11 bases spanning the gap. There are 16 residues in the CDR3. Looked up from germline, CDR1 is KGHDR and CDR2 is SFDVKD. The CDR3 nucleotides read TGTGCCACCAGTGATCCCGGGCTCGGCTCCTACAATGAGCAGTTCTTC. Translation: CATSDPGLGSYNEQFF.

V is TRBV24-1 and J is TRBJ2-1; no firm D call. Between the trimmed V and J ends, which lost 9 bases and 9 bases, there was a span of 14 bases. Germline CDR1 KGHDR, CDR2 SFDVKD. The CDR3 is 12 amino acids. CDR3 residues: CATGSRDTEQFF. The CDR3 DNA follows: TGTGCCACCGGTAGCCGAGACACTGAGCAGTTCTTC.

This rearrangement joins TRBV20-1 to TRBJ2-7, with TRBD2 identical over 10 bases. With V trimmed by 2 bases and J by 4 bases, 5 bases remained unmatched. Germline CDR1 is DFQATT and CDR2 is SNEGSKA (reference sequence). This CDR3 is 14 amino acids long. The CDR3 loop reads CSARLAGEVYEQYF. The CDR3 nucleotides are TGCAGTGCTAGACTAGCGGGGGAAGTTTACGAGCAGTACTTC.

CDR3 sequence (DNA): TGTGCCATCCAGGGGGGCCCAGATACGCAGTATTTT. Translation: CAIQGGPDTQYF. The V gene is TRBV6-1, the J gene TRBJ2-3; tentative D call: TRBD1 (7 bases). V lost 10 bases and J lost 4, with 12 bases in between. The CDR3 runs 12 residues. Germline assignment: CDR1 MNHNS and CDR2 SASEGT.